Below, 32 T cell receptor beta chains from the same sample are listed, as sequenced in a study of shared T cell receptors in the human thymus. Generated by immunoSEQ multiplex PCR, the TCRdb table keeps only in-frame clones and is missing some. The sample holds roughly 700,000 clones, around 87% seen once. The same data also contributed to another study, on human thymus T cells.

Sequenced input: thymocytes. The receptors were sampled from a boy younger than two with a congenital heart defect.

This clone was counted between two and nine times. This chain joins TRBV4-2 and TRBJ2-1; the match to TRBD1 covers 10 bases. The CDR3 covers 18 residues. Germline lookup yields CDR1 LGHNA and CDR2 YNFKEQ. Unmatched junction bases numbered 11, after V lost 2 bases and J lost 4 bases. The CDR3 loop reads CASSQWGQGPLPYNEQFF. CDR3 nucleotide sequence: TGTGCCAGCAGCCAATGGGGACAGGGGCCCCTTCCGTACAATGAGCAGTTCTTC.

CDR3 amino acids: CASSPLRARSEQYF. The CDR3 nucleotides are TGTGCCAGCAGCCCCTTGAGGGCTAGGTCCGAGCAGTACTTC. The chain recombines TRBV5-5 with TRBJ2-7; maybe TRBD2 (5 bases). This CDR3 is built from 14 residues. The germline V gene encodes CDR1 SGHKS and CDR2 YYEKEE (reference sequence). V was pared by 4 bases and J by 6 bases, with 17 bases between.

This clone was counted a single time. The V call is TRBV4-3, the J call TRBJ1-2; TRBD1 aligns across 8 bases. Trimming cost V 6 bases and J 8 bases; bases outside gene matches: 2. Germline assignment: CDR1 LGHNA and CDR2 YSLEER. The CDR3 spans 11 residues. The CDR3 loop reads CASRQGAGYTF. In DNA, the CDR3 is TGCGCCAGCAGGCAGGGGGCGGGCTACACCTTC.

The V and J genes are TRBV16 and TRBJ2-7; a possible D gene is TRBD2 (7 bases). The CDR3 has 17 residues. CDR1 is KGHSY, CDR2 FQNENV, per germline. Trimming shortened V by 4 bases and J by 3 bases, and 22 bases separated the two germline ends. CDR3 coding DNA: TGTGCCAGCAGCCCCCAACAGGGATGGGAGGGGCACTACGAGCAGTACTTC. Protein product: CASSPQQGWEGHYEQYF.

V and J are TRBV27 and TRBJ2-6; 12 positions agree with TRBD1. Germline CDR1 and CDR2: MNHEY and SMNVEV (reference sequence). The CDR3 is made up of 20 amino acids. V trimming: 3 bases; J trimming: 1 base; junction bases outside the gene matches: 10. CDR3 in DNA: TGTGCCAGCAGTTTTAGCGTACCGGGACAGGGGGCTTCTGGGGCCAACGTCCTGACTTTC. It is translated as CASSFSVPGQGASGANVLTF.

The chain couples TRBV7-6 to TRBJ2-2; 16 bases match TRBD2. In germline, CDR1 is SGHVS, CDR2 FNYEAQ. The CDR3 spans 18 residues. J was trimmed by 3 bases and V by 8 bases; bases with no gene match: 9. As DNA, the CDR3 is TGTGCCAGCCGAGTGGGACTAGCGGGAGGGCCGGACACCGGGGAGCTGTTTTTT. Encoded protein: CASRVGLAGGPDTGELFF.

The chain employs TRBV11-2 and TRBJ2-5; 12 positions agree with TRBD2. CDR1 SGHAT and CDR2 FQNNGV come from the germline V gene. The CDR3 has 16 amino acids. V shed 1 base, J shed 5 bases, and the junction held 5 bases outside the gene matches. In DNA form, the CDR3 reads TGTGCCAGCAGCTTAGGGACTAGCGGGATTGGGGAGACCCAGTACTTC. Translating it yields CASSLGTSGIGETQYF.

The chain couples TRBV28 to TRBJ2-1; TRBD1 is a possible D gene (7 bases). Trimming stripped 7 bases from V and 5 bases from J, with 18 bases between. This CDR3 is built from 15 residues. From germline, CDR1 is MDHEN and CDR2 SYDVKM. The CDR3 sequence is CASIRGAQGHNEQFF. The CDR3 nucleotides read TGTGCCAGCATCAGGGGGGCACAGGGCCACAATGAGCAGTTCTTC.

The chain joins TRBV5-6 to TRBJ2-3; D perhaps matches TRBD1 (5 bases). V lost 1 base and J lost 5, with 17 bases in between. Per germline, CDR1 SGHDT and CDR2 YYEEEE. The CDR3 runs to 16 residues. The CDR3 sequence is CASSLRTGQGQDTQYF. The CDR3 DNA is TGTGCCAGCAGCTTGAGGACGGGCCAGGGCCAAGATACGCAGTATTTT.

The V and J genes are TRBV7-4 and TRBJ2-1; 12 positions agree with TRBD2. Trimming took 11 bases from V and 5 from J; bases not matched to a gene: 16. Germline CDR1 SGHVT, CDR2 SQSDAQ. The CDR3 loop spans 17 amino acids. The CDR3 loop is CAGTPSGRAGSHNEQFF. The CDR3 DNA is TGTGCCGGAACCCCTAGCGGGAGGGCCGGGAGCCACAATGAGCAGTTCTTC.

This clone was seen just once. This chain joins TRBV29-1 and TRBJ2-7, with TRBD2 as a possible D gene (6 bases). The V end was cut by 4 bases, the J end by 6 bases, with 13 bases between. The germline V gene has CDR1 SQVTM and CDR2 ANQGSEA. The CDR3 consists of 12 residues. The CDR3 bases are TGCAGCGTTGGGAGGGACGGCCTCGAGCAGTACTTC. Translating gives CSVGRDGLEQYF.

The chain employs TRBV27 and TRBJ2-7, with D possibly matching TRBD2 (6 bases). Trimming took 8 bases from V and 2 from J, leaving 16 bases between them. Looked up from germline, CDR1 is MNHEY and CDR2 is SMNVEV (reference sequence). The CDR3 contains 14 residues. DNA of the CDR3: TGTGCCAGCCGCCATGATGGAGGGCCCTACGAGCAGTACTTC. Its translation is CASRHDGGPYEQYF.

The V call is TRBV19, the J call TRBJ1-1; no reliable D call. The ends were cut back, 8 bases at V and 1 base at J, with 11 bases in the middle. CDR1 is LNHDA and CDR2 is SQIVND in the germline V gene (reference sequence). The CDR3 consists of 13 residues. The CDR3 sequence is CASLGAANTEAFF. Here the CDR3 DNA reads TGTGCCAGTCTTGGCGCGGCGAACACTGAAGCTTTCTTT.

This chain's CDR3 is CASSPKGQGGRGNQPQHF. The CDR3 DNA is TGTGCCAGCAGTCCAAAGGGGCAGGGAGGTCGGGGCAATCAGCCCCAGCATTTT. The chain is built from TRBV28 and TRBJ1-5, with D tentatively TRBD1 (5 bases). Per germline, CDR1 MDHEN and CDR2 SYDVKM. The CDR3 covers 18 residues. The V and J ends lost 5 bases and 2 bases respectively, with 22 bases between them.

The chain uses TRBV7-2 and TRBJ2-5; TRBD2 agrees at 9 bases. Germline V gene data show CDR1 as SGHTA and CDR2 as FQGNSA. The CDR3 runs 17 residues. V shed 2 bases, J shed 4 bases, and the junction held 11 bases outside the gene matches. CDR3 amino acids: CASSLRRGLAPGETQYF. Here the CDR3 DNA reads TGTGCCAGCAGCTTAAGACGCGGACTAGCGCCCGGAGAGACCCAGTACTTC. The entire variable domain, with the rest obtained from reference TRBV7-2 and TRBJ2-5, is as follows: GAGVSQSPSNKVTEKGKDVELRCDPISGHTALYWYRQSLGQGLEFLIYFQGNSAPDKSGLPSDRFSAERTGGSVSTLTIQRTQQEDSAVYLCASSLRRGLAPGETQYFGPGTRLLVL.

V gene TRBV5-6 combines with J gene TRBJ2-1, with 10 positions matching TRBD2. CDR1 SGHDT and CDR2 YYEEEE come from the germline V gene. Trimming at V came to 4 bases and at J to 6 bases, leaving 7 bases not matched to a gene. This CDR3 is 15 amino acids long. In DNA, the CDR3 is TGTGCCAGCAGCCACATCGGACTAGCGGTCAATGAGCAGTTCTTC. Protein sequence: CASSHIGLAVNEQFF.

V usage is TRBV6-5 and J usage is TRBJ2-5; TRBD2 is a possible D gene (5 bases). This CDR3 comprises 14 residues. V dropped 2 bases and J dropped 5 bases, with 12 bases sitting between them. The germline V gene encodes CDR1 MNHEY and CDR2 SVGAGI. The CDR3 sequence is CASSYRGPRETQYF. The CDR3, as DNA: TGTGCCAGCAGTTACCGGGGTCCCCGGGAGACCCAGTACTTC.

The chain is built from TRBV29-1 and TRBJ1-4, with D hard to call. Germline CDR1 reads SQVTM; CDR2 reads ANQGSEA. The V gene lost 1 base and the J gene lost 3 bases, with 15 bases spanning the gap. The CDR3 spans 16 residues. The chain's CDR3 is CSVEVLRPGSNEKLFF. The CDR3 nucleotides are TGCAGCGTTGAAGTCCTAAGACCGGGGTCTAATGAAAAACTGTTTTTT.

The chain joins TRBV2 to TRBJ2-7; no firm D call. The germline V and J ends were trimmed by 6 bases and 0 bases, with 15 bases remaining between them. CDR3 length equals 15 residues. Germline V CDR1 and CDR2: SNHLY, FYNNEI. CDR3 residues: CASSPPAVLSYEQYF. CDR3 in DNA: TGTGCCAGCAGCCCCCCTGCGGTCCTCTCCTACGAGCAGTACTTC.

CDR3 protein: CSGSSGRAIEQFF. The DNA of the CDR3 is TGCAGCGGCAGTAGCGGGAGGGCGATTGAGCAGTTCTTC. The chain employs TRBV29-1 and TRBJ2-1, with 11 bases aligning to TRBD2. Trimming took 7 bases from V and 9 from J; bases not matched to a gene: 8. Germline V gene lookup returns CDR1 SQVTM and CDR2 ANQGSEA. The CDR3 is 13 residues long.

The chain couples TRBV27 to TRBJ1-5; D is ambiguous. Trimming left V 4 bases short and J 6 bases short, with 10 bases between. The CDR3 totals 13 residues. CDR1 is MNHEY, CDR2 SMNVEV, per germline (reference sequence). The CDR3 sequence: CASSYDAAQPQHF. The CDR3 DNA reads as TGTGCCAGCAGTTACGATGCGGCTCAGCCCCAGCATTTT.

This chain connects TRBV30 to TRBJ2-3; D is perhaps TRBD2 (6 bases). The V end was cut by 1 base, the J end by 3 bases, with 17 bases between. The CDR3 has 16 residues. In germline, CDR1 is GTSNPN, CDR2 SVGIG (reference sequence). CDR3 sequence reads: CAWSAQRDFPTDTQYF. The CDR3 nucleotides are TGTGCCTGGAGTGCACAAAGGGACTTCCCAACAGATACGCAGTATTTT.

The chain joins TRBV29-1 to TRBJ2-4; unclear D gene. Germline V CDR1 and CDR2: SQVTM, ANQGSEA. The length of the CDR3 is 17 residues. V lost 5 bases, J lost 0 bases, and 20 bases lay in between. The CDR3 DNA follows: TGCAGCGTTAGAACTATTACGCGTAACTTAGCCAAAAACATTCAGTACTTC. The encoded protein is CSVRTITRNLAKNIQYF. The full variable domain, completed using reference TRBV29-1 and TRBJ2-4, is SAVISQKPSRDICQRGTSLTIQCQVDSQVTMMFWYRQQPGQSLTLIATANQGSEATYESGFVIDKFPISRPNLTFSTLTVSNMSPEDSSIYLCSVRTITRNLAKNIQYFGAGTRLSVL.

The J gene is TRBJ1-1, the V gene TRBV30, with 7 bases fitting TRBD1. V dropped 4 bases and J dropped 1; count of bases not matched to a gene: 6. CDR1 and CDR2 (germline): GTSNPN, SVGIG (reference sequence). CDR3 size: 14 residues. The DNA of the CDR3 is TGTGCCTGGATCCCGACAGGGAAGAACACTGAAGCTTTCTTT. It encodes CAWIPTGKNTEAFF.

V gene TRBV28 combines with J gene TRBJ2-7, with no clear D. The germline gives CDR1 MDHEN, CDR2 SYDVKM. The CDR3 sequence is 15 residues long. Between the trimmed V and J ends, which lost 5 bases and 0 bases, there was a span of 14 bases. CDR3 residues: CASSPPDPHSYEQYF. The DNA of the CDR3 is TGTGCCAGCAGTCCCCCAGATCCACACTCCTACGAGCAGTACTTC.

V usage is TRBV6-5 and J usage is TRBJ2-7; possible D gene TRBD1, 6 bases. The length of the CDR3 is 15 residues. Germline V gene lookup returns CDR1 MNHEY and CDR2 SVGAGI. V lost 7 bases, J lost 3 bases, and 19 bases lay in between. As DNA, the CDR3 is TGTGCCAGCAATAAACCGGGACAAGAGTTCTACGAGCAGTACTTC. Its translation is CASNKPGQEFYEQYF.

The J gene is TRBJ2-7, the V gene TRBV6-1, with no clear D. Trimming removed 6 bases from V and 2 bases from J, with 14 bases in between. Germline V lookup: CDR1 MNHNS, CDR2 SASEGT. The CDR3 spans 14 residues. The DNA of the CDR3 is TGTGCCAGCAGACGGCCGAACGGAGCCTACGAGCAGTACTTC. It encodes CASRRPNGAYEQYF.

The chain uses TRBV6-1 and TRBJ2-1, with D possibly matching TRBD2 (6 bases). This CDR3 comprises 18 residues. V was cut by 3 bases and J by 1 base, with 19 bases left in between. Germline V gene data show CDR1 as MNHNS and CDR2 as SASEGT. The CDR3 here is CASSDRFERERSYNEQFF. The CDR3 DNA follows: TGTGCCAGCAGTGACCGGTTCGAACGGGAGAGGTCCTACAATGAGCAGTTCTTC.

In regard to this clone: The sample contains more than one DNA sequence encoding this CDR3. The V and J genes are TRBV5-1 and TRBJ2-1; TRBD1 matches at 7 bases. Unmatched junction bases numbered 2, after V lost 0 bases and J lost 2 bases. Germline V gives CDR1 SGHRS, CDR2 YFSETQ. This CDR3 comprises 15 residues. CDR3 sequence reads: CASSLGDRTYNEQFF. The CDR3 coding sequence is TGCGCCAGCAGCTTGGGGGACAGAACCTACAATGAGCAGTTCTTC.

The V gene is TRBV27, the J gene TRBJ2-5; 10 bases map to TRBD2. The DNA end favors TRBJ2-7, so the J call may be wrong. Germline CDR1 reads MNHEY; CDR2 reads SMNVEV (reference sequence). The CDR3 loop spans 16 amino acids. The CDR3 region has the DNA TGTGCCAGCAGTTTTGACCCTAGCGGGAGCGTCCTCGAGCAGTACTTC. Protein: CASSFDPSGSVLEQYF.

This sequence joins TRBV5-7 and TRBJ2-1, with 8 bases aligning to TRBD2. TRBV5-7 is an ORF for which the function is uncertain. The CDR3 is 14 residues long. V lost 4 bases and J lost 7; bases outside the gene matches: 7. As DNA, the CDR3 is TGTGCCAGCAGCGCGACTAGCGAGGAGAATGAGCAGTTCTTC. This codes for CASSATSEENEQFF.

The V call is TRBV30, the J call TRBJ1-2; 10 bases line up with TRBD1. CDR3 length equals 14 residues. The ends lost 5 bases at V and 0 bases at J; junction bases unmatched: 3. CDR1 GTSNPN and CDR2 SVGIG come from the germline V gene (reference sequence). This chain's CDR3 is CAWGTGETNYGYTF. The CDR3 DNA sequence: TGTGCCTGGGGGACAGGGGAAACTAACTATGGCTACACCTTC.